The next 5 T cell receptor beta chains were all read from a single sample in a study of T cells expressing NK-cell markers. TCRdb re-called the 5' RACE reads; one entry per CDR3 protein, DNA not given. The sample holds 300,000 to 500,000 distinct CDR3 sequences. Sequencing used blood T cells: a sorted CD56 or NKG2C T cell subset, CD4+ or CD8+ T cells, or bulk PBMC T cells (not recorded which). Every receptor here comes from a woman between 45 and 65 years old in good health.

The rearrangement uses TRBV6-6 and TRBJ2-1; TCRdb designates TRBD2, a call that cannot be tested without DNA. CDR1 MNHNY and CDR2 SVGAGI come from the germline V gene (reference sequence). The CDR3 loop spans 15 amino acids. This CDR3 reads CASKIRAGRLDEQFF.

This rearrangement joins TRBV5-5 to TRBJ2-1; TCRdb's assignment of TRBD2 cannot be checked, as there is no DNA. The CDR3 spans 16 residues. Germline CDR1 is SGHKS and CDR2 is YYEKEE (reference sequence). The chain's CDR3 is CASSRLGLAVGHEQFF.

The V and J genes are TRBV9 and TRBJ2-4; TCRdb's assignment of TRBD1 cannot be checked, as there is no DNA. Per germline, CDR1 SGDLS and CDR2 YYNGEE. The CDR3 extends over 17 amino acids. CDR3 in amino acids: CASSVASGQGAKNIQYF.

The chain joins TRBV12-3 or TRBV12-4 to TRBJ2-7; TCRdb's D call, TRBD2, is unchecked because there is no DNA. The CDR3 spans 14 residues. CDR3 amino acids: CASSTAGGQYEQYF.

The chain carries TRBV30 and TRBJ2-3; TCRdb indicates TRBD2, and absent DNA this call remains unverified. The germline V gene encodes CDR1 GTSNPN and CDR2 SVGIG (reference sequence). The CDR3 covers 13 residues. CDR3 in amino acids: CARGLAGTDTQYF.